This TCR beta chain was recovered during a study of shared clonotypes between healthy human individuals. Per germline, CDR1 SGHRS and CDR2 YFSETQ. The CDR3 totals 15 residues. J was trimmed by 4 bases and V by 6 bases; bases with no gene match: 7. On ten immunoSEQ deep assay plates, unsorted PBMC DNA was sequenced. In the source study's methods: Because ImmunoSEQ provided only junction sequences with no quality scores, the filtering differed. This table comes from immunoSEQ multiplex PCR, and its TCRdb copy is limited to in-frame clones, with some not included. D and trimming were read from the DNA, whereas the V and J calls and clone size are those reported in that table. Of 400,000 to 500,000 clones listed, 70% to 80% were seen once; the top ten hold roughly 13%. Overall study findings and caveats: Clonotype sharing across donors was expected to vary with sequencing depth.

Of note for this clone: Its antigen is not known.

The chain links TRBV5-1 to TRBJ2-1, with TRBD1 matching over 10 bases. The sequenced sample consisted of PBMCs. The source of this sequence is a woman between 40 and 50 years old in good health. Some clones in this sample may be carry-over from other donors' samples. The CDR3 DNA sequence: TGCGCCAGCATCCCCGGGACAGGGGCTTACAATGAGCAGTTCTTC. Translating it yields CASIPGTGAYNEQFF.